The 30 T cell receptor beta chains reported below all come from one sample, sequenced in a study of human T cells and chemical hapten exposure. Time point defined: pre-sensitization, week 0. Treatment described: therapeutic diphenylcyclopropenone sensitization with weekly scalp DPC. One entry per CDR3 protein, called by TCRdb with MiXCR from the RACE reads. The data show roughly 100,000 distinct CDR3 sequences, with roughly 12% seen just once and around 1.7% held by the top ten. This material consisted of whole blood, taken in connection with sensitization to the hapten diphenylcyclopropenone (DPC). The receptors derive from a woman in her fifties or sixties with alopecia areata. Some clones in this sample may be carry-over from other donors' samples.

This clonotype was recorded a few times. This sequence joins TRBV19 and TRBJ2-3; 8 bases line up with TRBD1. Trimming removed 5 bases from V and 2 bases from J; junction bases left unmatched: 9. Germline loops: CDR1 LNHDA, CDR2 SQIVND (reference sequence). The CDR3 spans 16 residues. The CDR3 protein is CASSADRGFITDTQYF. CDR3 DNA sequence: TGTGCCAGTAGTGCCGACAGGGGATTTATCACAGATACGCAGTATTTT.

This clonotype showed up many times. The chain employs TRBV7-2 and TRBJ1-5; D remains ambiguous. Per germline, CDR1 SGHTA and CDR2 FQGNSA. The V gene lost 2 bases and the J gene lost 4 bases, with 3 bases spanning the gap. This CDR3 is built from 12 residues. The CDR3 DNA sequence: TGTGCCAGCAGCTTAATGAATCAGCCCCAGCATTTT. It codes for CASSLMNQPQHF.

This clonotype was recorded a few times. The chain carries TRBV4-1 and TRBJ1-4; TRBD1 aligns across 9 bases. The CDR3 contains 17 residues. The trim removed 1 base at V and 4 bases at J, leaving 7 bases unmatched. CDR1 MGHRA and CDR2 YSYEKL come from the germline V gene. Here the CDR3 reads CASSQAVTGGYNEKLFF. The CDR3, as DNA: TGCGCCAGCAGCCAAGCTGTTACAGGGGGCTATAATGAAAAACTGTTTTTT.

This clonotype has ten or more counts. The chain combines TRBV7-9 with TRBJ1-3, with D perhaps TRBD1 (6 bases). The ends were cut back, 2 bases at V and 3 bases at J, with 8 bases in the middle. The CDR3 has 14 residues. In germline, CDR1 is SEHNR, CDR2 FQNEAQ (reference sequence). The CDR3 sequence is CASSLRQDGNTIYF. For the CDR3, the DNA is TGTGCCAGCAGCTTAAGACAGGATGGAAACACCATATATTTT.

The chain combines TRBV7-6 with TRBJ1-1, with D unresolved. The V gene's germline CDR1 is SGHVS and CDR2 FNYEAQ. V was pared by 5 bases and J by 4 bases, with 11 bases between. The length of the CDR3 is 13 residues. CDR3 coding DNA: TGTGCCAGCAGCCAAAGGGAAGCCACTGAAGCTTTCTTT. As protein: CASSQREATEAFF.

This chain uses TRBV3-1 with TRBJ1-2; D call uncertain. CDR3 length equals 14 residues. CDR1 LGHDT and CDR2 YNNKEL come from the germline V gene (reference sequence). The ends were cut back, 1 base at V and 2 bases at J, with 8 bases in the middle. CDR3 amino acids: CASSQGTANYGYTF. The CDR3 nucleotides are TGTGCCAGCAGCCAAGGGACGGCGAACTATGGCTACACCTTC.

The CDR3 sequence is CSARAPAGGNQPQHF. DNA for the CDR3: TGCAGTGCTAGAGCCCCTGCTGGGGGCAATCAGCCCCAGCATTTT. The chain employs TRBV20-1 and TRBJ1-5; D gene ambiguous. Germline-derived CDR1 and CDR2 are DFQATT and SNEGSKA (reference sequence). The CDR3 extends over 15 amino acids. Trimming removed 1 base from V and 2 bases from J, with 12 bases in between.

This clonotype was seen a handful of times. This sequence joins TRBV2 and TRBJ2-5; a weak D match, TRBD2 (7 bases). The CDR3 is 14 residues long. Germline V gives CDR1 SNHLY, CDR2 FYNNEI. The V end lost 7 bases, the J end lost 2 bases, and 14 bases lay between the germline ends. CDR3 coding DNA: TGTGCCAGCAAGCGGGACACCCAACAAGAGACCCAGTACTTC. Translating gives CASKRDTQQETQYF.

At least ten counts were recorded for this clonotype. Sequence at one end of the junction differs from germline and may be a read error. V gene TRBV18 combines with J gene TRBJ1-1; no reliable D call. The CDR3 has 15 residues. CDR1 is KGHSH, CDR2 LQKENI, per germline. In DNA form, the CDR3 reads TGTGCCAGCTCACCTGAAGGAGGCATGAATACTGAAGCTTTCTTT. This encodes CASSPEGGMNTEAFF.

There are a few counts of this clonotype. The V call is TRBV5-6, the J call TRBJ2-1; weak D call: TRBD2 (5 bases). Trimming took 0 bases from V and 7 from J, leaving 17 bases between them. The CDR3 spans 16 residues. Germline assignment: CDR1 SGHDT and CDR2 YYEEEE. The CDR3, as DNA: TGTGCCAGCAGCTTGGCCGAGGGTCGACTCGGGAATGAGCAGTTCTTC. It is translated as CASSLAEGRLGNEQFF.

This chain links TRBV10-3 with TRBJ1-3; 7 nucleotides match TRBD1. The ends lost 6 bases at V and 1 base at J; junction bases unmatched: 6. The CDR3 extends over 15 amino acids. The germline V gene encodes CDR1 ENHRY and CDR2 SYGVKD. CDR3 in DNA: TGTGCCATCAGCAGCGGACAGGTGTCTGGAAACACCATATATTTT. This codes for CAISSGQVSGNTIYF.

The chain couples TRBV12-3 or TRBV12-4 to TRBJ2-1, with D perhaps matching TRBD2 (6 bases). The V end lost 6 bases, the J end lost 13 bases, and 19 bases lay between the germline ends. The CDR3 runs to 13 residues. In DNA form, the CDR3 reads TGTGCCAGCAGCCGAGCGTCGGGGGAATTACAGTTCTTC. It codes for CASSRASGELQFF.

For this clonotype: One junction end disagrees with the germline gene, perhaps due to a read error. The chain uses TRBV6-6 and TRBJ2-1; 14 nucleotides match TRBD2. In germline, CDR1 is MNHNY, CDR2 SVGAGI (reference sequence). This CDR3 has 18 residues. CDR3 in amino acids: CASSYLPRGLAGVEEQFF. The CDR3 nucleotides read TGTGCTAGCAGTTACTTGCCCCGGGGACTAGCGGGGGTAGAGGAGCAGTTCTTC.

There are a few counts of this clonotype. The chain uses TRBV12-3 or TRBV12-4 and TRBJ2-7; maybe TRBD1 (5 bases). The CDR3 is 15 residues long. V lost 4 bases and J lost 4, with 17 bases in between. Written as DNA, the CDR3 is TGTGCCAGCAGTTCACAGCCAATTACAGGATACGAGCAGTACTTC. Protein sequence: CASSSQPITGYEQYF.

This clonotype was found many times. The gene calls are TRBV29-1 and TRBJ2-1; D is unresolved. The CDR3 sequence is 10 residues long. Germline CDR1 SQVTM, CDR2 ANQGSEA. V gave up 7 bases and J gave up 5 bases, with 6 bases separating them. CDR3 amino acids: CSASNNEQFF. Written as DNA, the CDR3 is TGCAGCGCCAGTAACAATGAGCAGTTCTTC.

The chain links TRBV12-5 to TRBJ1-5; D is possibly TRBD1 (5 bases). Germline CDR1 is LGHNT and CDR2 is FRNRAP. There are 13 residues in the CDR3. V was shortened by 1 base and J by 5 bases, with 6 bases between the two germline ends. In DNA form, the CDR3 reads TGTGCTAGTGGTTTGGGGGGGGATCAGCCCCAGCATTTT. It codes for CASGLGGDQPQHF.

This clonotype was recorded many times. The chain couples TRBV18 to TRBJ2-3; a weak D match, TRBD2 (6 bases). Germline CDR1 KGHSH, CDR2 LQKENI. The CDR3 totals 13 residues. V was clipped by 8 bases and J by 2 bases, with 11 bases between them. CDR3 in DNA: TGTGCCAGCCAGGAGGGGTCCACAGATACGCAGTATTTT. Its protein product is CASQEGSTDTQYF.

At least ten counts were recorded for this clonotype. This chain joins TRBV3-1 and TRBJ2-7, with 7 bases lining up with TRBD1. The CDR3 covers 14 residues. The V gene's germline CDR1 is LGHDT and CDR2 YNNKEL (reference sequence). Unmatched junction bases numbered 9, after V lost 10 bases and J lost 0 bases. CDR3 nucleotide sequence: TGTGCCACCTCCGAGACAGGGTACTCCTACGAGCAGTACTTC. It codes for CATSETGYSYEQYF.

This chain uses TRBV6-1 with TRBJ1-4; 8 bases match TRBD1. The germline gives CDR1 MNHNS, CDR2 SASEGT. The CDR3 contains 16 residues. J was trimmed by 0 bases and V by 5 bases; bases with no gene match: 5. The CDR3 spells CASSTGTGATNEKLFF. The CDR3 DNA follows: TGTGCCAGCAGTACCGGGACAGGAGCAACTAATGAAAAACTGTTTTTT.

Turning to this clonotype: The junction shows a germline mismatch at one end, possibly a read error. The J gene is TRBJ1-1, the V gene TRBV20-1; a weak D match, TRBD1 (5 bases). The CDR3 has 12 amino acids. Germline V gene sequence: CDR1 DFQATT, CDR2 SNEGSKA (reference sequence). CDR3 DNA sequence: TGCACTGCTAGCGAAGGGGAGACTGAAGCTTTCTTT. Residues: CTASEGETEAFF.

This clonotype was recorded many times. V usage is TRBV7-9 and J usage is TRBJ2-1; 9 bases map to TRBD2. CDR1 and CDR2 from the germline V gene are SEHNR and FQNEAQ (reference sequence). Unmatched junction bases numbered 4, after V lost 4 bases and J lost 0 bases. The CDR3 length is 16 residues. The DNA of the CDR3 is TGTGCCAGCAGCTCCCCGGGACTAGCCTCCTACAATGAGCAGTTCTTC. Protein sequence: CASSSPGLASYNEQFF.

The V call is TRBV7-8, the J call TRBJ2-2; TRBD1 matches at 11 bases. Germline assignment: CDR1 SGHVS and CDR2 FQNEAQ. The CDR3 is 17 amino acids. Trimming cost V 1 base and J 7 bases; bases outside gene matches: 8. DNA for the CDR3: TGTGCCAGCAGCTTAGGAGCGGGGACAGGGGGAGGCGGGGAGCTGTTTTTT. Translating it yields CASSLGAGTGGGGELFF. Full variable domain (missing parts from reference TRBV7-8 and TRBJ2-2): GAGVSQSPRYKVAKRGQDVALRCDPISGHVSLFWYQQALGQGPEFLTYFQNEAQLDKSGLPSDRFFAERPEGSVSTLKIQRTQQEDSAVYLCASSLGAGTGGGGELFFGEGSRLTVL.

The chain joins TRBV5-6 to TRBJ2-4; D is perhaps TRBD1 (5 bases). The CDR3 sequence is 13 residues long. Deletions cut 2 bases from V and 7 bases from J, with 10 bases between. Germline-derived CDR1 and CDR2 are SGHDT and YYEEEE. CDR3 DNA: TGTGCCAGCAGCTTCAGGGATCGCAACATTCAGTACTTC. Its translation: CASSFRDRNIQYF.

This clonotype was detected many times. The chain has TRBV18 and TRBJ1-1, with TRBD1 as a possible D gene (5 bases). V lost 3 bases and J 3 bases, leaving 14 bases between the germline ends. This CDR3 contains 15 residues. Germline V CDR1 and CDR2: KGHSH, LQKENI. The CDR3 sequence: CASSPFGGLDTEAFF. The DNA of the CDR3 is TGTGCCAGCTCACCGTTTGGGGGTTTGGACACTGAAGCTTTCTTT.

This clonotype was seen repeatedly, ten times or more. CDR3 residues: CASSPPFAWGTDTQYF. CDR3 DNA: TGTGCCAGCAGTCCTCCGTTCGCGTGGGGCACAGATACGCAGTATTTT. This chain connects TRBV12-3 or TRBV12-4 to TRBJ2-3; D remains unclear. V lost 5 bases and J 1 base, leaving 16 bases between the germline ends. The CDR3 covers 16 residues.

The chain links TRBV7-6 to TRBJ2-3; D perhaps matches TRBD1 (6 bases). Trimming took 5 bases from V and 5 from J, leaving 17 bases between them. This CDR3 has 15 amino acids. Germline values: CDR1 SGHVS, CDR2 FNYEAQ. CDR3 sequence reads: CASSPRRGAEDTQYF. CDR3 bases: TGTGCCAGCAGCCCTCGCAGGGGCGCGGAAGATACGCAGTATTTT.

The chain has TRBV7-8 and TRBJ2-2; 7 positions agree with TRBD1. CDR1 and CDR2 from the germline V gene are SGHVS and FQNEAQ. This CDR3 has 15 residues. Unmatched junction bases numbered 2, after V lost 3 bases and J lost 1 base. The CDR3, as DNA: TGTGCCAGCAGCTTCGGGACAGAGAACACCGGGGAGCTGTTTTTT. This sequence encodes CASSFGTENTGELFF.

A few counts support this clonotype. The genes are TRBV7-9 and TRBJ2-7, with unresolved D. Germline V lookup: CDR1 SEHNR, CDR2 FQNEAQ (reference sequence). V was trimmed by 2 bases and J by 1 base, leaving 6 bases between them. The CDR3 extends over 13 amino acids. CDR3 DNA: TGTGCCAGCAGCTTACTGGAGTCCTACGAGCAGTACTTC. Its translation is CASSLLESYEQYF.

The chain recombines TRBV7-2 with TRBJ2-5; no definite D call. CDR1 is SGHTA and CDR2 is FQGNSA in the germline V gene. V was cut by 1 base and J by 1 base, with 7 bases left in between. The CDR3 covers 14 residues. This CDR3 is CASSLGQPQETQYF. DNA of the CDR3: TGTGCCAGCAGCTTAGGGCAGCCCCAAGAGACCCAGTACTTC.

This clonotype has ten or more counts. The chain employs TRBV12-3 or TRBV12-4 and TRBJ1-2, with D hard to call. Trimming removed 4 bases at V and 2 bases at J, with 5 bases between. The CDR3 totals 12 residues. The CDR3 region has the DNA TGTGCCAGCAGTTCGACGAACTATGGCTACACCTTC. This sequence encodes CASSSTNYGYTF.